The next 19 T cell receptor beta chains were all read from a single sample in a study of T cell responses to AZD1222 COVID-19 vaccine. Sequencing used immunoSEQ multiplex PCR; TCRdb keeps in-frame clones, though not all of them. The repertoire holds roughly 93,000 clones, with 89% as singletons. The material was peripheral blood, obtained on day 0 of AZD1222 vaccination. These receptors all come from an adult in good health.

CDR3: CASSLDPGSNEKLFF. The CDR3 bases are TGTGCCAGCAGCTTGGATCCAGGGAGTAATGAAAAACTGTTTTTT. The gene calls are TRBV5-4 and TRBJ1-4, with TRBD1 as a possible D gene (5 bases). There are 15 residues in the CDR3. The V end was cut by 0 bases, the J end by 4 bases, with 10 bases between. Germline V CDR1 and CDR2: SGHNT, YYREEE (reference sequence).

This CDR3 is CASSLSATSGYTF. As DNA, the CDR3 is TGTGCCAGCAGCCTTAGCGCGACTTCTGGCTACACCTTC. The chain has TRBV7-6 and TRBJ1-2; D call uncertain. This CDR3 has 13 residues. The germline V and J ends were trimmed by 5 bases and 7 bases, with 14 bases remaining between them. CDR1 is SGHVS, CDR2 FNYEAQ, per germline.

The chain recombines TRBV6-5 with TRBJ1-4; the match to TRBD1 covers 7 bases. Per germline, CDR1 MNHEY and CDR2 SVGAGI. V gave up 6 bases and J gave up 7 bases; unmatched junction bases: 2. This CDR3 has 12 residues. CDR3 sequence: CASRTGFEKLFF. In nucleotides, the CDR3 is TGTGCCAGCAGGACAGGGTTTGAAAAACTGTTTTTT.

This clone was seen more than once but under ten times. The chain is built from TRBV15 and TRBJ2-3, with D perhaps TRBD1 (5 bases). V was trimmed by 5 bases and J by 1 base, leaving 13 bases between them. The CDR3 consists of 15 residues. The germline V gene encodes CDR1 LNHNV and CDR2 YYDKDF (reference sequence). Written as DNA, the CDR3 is TGTGCCACCAGCCTCCCAGGGTTGGGCACAGATACGCAGTATTTT. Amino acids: CATSLPGLGTDTQYF.

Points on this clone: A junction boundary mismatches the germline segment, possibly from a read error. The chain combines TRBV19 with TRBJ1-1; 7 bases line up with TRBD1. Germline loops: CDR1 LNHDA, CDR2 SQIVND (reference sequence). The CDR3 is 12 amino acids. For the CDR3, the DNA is TGTGCCAGTATCGACCGGGGACAGCCTTACTCTTTT. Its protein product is CASIDRGQPYSF. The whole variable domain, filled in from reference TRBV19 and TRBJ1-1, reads DGGITQSPKYLFRKEGQNVTLSCEQNLNHDAMYWYRQDPGQGLRLIYYSQIVNDFQKGDIAEGYSVSREKKESFPLTVTSAQKNPTAFYLCASIDRGQPYSFGQGTRLTVV.

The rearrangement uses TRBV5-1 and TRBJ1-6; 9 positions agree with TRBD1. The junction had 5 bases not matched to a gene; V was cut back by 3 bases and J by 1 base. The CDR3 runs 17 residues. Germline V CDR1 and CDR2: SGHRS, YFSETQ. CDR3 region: CASSSSGTGSYNSPLHF. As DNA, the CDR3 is TGCGCCAGCAGCTCTAGTGGGACAGGGTCCTATAATTCACCCCTCCACTTT.

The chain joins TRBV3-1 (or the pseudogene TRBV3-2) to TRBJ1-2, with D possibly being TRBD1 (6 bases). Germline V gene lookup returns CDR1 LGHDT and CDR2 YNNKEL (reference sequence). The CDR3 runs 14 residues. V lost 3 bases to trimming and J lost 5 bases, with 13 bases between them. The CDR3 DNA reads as TGTGCCAGCAGCCATGGGGGCGAGATATATGGCTACACCTTC. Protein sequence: CASSHGGEIYGYTF.

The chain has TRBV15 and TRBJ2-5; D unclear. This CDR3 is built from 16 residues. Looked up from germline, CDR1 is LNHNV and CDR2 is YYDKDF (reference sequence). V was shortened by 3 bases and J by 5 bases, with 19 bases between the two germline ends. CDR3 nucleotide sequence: TGTGCCACCAGCAGGGCCAACCGGTGGCAGATGGAGACCCAGTACTTC. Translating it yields CATSRANRWQMETQYF.

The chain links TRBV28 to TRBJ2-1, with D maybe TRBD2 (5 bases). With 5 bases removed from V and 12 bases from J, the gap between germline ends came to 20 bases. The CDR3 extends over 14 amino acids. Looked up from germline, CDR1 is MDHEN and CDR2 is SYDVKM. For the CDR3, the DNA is TGTGCCAGCAGTATTCCAGACCGGACTCGAGGGCAGTTCTTC. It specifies CASSIPDRTRGQFF.

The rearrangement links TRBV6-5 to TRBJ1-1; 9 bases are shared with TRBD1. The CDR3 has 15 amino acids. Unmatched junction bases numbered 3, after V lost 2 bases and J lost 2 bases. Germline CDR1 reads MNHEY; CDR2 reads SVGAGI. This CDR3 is CASSYGTGYNTEAFF. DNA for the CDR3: TGTGCCAGCAGTTACGGGACAGGGTATAACACTGAAGCTTTCTTT.

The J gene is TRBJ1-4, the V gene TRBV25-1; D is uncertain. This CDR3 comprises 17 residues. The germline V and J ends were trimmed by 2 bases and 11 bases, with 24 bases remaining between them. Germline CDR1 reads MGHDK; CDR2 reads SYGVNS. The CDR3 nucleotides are TGTGCCAGCAGTGAAGAAGGTTTATGGGCAGGCCCTGGCAAACTGTTTTTT. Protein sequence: CASSEEGLWAGPGKLFF.

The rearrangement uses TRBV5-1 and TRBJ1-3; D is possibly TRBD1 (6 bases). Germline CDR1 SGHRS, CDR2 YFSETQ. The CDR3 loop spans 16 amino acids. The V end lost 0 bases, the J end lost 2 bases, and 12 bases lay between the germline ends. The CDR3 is CASSLGRDTTGNTIYF. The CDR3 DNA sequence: TGCGCCAGCAGCTTGGGCCGGGACACGACTGGAAACACCATATATTTT.

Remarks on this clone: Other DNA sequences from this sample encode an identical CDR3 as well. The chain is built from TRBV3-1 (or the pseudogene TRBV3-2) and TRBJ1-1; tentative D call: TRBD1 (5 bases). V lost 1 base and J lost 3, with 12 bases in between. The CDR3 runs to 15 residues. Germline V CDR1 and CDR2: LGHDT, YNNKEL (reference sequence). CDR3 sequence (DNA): TGTGCCAGCAGCCAAGGGCAGGGAATAGACACTGAAGCTTTCTTT. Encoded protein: CASSQGQGIDTEAFF.

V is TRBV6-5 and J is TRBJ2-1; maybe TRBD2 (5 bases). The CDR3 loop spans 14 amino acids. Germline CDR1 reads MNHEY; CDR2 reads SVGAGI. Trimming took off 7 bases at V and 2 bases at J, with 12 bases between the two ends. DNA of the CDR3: TGTGCCAGCACCCTAAGCGGTACCTACAATGAGCAGTTCTTC. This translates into CASTLSGTYNEQFF.

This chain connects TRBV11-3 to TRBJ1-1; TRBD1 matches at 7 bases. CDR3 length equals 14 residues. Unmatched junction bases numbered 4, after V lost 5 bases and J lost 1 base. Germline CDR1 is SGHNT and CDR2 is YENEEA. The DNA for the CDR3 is TGTGCCAGCAGCCCCGGGACAGCGAACACTGAAGCTTTCTTT. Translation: CASSPGTANTEAFF.

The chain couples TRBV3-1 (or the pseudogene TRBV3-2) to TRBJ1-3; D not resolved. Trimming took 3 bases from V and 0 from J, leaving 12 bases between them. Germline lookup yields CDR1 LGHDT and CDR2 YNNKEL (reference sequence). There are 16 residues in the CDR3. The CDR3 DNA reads TGTGCCAGCAGCCATGTTGGCGGTTTCTCTGGAAACACCATATATTTT. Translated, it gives CASSHVGGFSGNTIYF.

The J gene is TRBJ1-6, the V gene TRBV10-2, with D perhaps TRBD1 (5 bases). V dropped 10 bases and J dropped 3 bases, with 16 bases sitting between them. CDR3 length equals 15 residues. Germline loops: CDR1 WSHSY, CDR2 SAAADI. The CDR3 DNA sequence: TGCGCCACCCGCCGGGGGACTATCTATAATTCACCCCTCCACTTT. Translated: CATRRGTIYNSPLHF.

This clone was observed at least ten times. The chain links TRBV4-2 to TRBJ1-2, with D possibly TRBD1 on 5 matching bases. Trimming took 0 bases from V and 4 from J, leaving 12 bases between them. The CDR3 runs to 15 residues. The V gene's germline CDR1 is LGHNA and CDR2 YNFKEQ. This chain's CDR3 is CASSQDSGPSYGYTF. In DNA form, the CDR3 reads TGTGCCAGCAGCCAAGATTCGGGGCCCTCCTATGGCTACACCTTC.

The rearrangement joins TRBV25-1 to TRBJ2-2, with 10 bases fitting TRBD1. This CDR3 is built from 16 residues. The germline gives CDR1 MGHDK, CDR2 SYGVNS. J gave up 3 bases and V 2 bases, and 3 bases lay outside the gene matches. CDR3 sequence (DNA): TGTGCCAGCAGTGAACCCGGACAGGGGGACACCGGGGAGCTGTTTTTT. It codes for CASSEPGQGDTGELFF.